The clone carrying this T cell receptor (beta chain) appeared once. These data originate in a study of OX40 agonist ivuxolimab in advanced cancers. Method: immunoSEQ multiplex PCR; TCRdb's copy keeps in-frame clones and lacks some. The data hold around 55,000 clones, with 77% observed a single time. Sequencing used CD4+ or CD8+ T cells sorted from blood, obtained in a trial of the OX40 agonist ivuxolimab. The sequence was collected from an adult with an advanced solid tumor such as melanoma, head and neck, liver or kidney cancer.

In nucleotides, the CDR3 is TGTGCCAGCTCACACGGGGAGCCTGAAGCTTTCTTT. Its protein product is CASSHGEPEAFF. The chain uses TRBV18 and TRBJ1-1, with no clear D. Germline CDR1 reads KGHSH; CDR2 reads LQKENI. With 4 bases removed from V and 6 bases from J, the gap between germline ends came to 9 bases. This CDR3 has 12 residues.